This entry lists 32 T cell receptor beta chains sequenced from one sample in a study of T cell changes during pregnancy in multiple sclerosis. Here immunoSEQ multiplex PCR was the method, and the copy in TCRdb shows in-frame clones only, minus some. The sample lists roughly 97,000 clones; 90% were seen once. The sequences come from peripheral blood, collected in the second trimester of pregnancy. The receptors were gathered from a female donor in good health, enrolled as a control in a pregnancy study.

The V and J genes are TRBV7-9 and TRBJ1-1; D is possibly TRBD1 (6 bases). Trimming left V 4 bases short and J 10 bases short, with 13 bases between. CDR1 is SEHNR, CDR2 FQNEAQ, per germline (reference sequence). The length of the CDR3 is 12 residues. The CDR3 sequence: CASSSDRFGAFF. As DNA, the CDR3 is TGTGCCAGCAGCTCTGACAGGTTTGGAGCTTTCTTT.

This chain links TRBV6-6 with TRBJ2-7; TRBD1 matches at 7 bases. The length of the CDR3 is 14 residues. The ends lost 0 bases at V and 6 bases at J; junction bases unmatched: 5. In germline, CDR1 is MNHNY, CDR2 SVGAGI (reference sequence). The CDR3 loop reads CASSYSGGALEQYF. CDR3 nucleotide sequence: TGTGCCAGCAGTTACTCAGGGGGCGCCCTCGAGCAGTACTTC.

This chain joins TRBV19 and TRBJ1-1, with 8 bases aligning to TRBD1. Germline V lookup: CDR1 LNHDA, CDR2 SQIVND (reference sequence). Losses at the gene ends were 2 bases for V and 4 bases for J; bases not matched to a gene: 6. This CDR3 region has 15 residues. CDR3 residues: CASSISGQGGTEAFF. CDR3 nucleotides: TGTGCCAGTAGTATAAGCGGACAGGGAGGCACTGAAGCTTTCTTT.

The chain carries TRBV25-1 and TRBJ1-2; no clear D gene. CDR3 length: 12 residues. The ends were cut back, 3 bases at V and 7 bases at J, with 9 bases in the middle. Germline lookup yields CDR1 MGHDK and CDR2 SYGVNS. In nucleotides, the CDR3 is TGTGCCAGCAGTGATTGGGAGCTTGGCTACACCTTC. This translates into CASSDWELGYTF.

V and J are TRBV2 and TRBJ1-5, with D possibly matching TRBD1 (5 bases). V lost 6 bases to trimming and J lost 7 bases, with 28 bases between them. Germline CDR1 and CDR2: SNHLY and FYNNEI. The CDR3 has 18 residues. The CDR3 loop reads CASREGTTGTTYSQPQHF. In DNA, the CDR3 is TGTGCCAGCAGGGAGGGAACTACCGGGACTACGTACAGCCAGCCCCAGCATTTT.

The genes are TRBV19 and TRBJ1-4, with 7 bases aligning to TRBD1. V gave up 4 bases and J gave up 8 bases; unmatched junction bases: 7. Germline values: CDR1 LNHDA, CDR2 SQIVND (reference sequence). The CDR3 is 14 residues long. The CDR3 DNA follows: TGTGCCAGTAGTAACTACAGGGGTGGCGAAAAACTGTTTTTT. It codes for CASSNYRGGEKLFF.

V is TRBV10-1 and J is TRBJ2-3; 7 bases align to TRBD2. V gave up 0 bases and J gave up 7 bases; unmatched junction bases: 13. Germline loops: CDR1 WNHNN, CDR2 SYGVQD (reference sequence). The CDR3 has 17 residues. CDR3 sequence: CASSESRRWRGLYTQYF. In DNA, the CDR3 is TGCGCCAGCAGTGAGTCGAGACGTTGGCGGGGGTTGTATACGCAGTATTTT.

V and J are TRBV20-1 and TRBJ2-1, with TRBD1 identical over 7 bases. CDR3 length: 11 amino acids. V shed 6 bases and J 4 bases; nucleotides not matched to a gene: 0. CDR1 DFQATT and CDR2 SNEGSKA come from the germline V gene (reference sequence). In DNA, the CDR3 is TGCAGTGCCAGGGGGTACAATGAGCAGTTCTTC. Its protein product is CSARGYNEQFF.

This chain joins TRBV10-3 and TRBJ2-5; tentative D call: TRBD2 (6 bases). CDR3 length equals 14 residues. CDR1 is ENHRY, CDR2 SYGVKD, per germline. V lost 6 bases and J lost 5, with 16 bases in between. CDR3 region: CAIRSTGGSETQYF. Here the CDR3 DNA reads TGTGCCATCAGGTCGACTGGGGGGTCTGAGACCCAGTACTTC.

This chain connects TRBV7-2 to TRBJ1-2; 10 bases line up with TRBD1. This CDR3 comprises 13 residues. Germline V gives CDR1 SGHTA, CDR2 FQGNSA. J was trimmed by 6 bases and V by 3 bases; bases with no gene match: 1. CDR3 DNA: TGTGCCAGCAGCTTCGGGACAGGGGATGGCTACACCTTC. Its protein product is CASSFGTGDGYTF. The variable domain in full, with the rest retrieved from reference TRBV7-2 and TRBJ1-2, is GAGVSQSPSNKVTEKGKDVELRCDPISGHTALYWYRQSLGQGLEFLIYFQGNSAPDKSGLPSDRFSAERTGGSVSTLTIQRTQQEDSAVYLCASSFGTGDGYTFGSGTRLTVV.

This chain connects TRBV18 to TRBJ2-7; maybe TRBD1 (5 bases). The CDR3 is 14 residues long. V lost 1 base to trimming and J lost 5 bases, with 12 bases between them. CDR1 is KGHSH, CDR2 LQKENI, per germline. This CDR3 is CASSPLARVNEQYF. The CDR3 DNA reads TGTGCCAGCTCACCACTTGCCAGGGTTAACGAGCAGTACTTC.

The chain uses TRBV4-1 and TRBJ2-5; the D gene is possibly TRBD2 (6 bases). Trimming took 4 bases from V and 2 from J, leaving 8 bases between them. The CDR3 is 13 amino acids. Germline CDR1 and CDR2: MGHRA and YSYEKL. CDR3 in amino acids: CASSLGTQETQYF. The CDR3 DNA reads as TGCGCCAGCAGCCTCGGGACTCAAGAGACCCAGTACTTC.

V usage is TRBV9 and J usage is TRBJ2-1; 7 bases agree with TRBD2. CDR3 length: 13 residues. V lost 2 bases to trimming and J lost 9 bases; unmatched junction nucleotides: 5. CDR1 and CDR2 from the germline V gene are SGDLS and YYNGEE. The CDR3 DNA sequence: TGTGCCAGCAGCGTGGGCGGGGGTACTGAGCAGTTCTTC. It codes for CASSVGGGTEQFF.

This clone is a singleton in its sample. V and J are TRBV23-1 and TRBJ2-7, with TRBD1 identical over 8 bases. TRBV23-1 belongs to the ORF category, with a function that is uncertain. The CDR3 length is 17 residues. After removal of 4 bases from V and 4 bases from J, the junction contained 15 bases not matched to a gene. CDR3 amino acids: CASSRRIRTGSQYEQYF. The CDR3 DNA reads as TGCGCCAGCAGTCGACGAATACGGACAGGGTCACAGTACGAGCAGTACTTC.

This chain joins TRBV5-6 and TRBJ2-5; D perhaps matches TRBD1 (5 bases). CDR3 size: 16 residues. V was pared by 4 bases and J by 2 bases, with 18 bases between. Germline CDR1 reads SGHDT; CDR2 reads YYEEEE. As DNA, the CDR3 is TGTGCCAGCAGCGACTGGGGCTGGCCTGGTCAAGAGACCCAGTACTTC. The encoded protein is CASSDWGWPGQETQYF.

The chain combines TRBV7-2 with TRBJ1-1, with TRBD1 as a possible D gene (6 bases). The CDR3 has 14 amino acids. V was cut by 1 base and J by 10 bases, with 16 bases left in between. The germline V gene has CDR1 SGHTA and CDR2 FQGNSA. The CDR3 protein is CASSLDQQGRAAFF. Here the CDR3 DNA reads TGTGCCAGCAGCTTAGACCAACAGGGACGGGCAGCTTTCTTT.

The rearrangement links TRBV10-1 to TRBJ2-5; 14 positions match TRBD2. Looked up from germline, CDR1 is WNHNN and CDR2 is SYGVQD (reference sequence). After removal of 6 bases from V and 5 bases from J, the junction contained 14 bases not matched to a gene. The CDR3 runs 18 residues. The DNA for the CDR3 is TGCGCCAGCAGAGCCCCCTCGACTAGCGGGAGGGCCGGGGAGACCCAGTACTTC. Residues: CASRAPSTSGRAGETQYF.

The chain is built from TRBV2 and TRBJ2-1; D remains unclear. Germline CDR1 and CDR2: SNHLY and FYNNEI. V dropped 8 bases and J dropped 6 bases, with 14 bases sitting between them. CDR3 length: 13 residues. The CDR3 loop is CASSSGEINEQFF. The CDR3 region has the DNA TGTGCCAGCTCCTCGGGTGAGATCAATGAGCAGTTCTTC.

The V gene is TRBV9, the J gene TRBJ1-1; D is undetermined. Per the germline V gene, CDR1 is SGDLS and CDR2 is YYNGEE. Trimming left V 3 bases short and J 0 bases short, with 3 bases between. The CDR3 length is 12 residues. The CDR3 DNA sequence: TGTGCCAGCAGCGATATGAACACTGAAGCTTTCTTT. This codes for CASSDMNTEAFF.

The chain is built from TRBV5-1 and TRBJ2-3; TRBD1 agrees at 7 bases. V dropped 3 bases and J dropped 6; count of bases not matched to a gene: 13. CDR3 size: 16 residues. Germline V gives CDR1 SGHRS, CDR2 YFSETQ. The CDR3 region has the DNA TGCGCCAGCAGCTCTGAACCCCGACAGGGATTTGATACGCAGTATTTT. This codes for CASSSEPRQGFDTQYF.

The genes are TRBV6-5 and TRBJ1-4; TRBD1 aligns across 7 bases. Unmatched junction bases numbered 3, after V lost 6 bases and J lost 8 bases. Germline V gene sequence: CDR1 MNHEY, CDR2 SVGAGI. The length of the CDR3 is 12 residues. CDR3 amino acids: CASRRGQEKLFF. The DNA of the CDR3 is TGTGCCAGCAGGAGGGGGCAGGAAAAACTGTTTTTT.

A remark on this clone: This sample also contains other DNA sequences that code for the same CDR3. The chain couples TRBV9 to TRBJ2-7; D is uncertain. V was shortened by 0 bases and J by 1 base, with 5 bases between the two germline ends. The CDR3 has 13 amino acids. From germline, CDR1 is SGDLS and CDR2 YYNGEE. The CDR3 protein is CASSVGQSYEQYF. The DNA of the CDR3 is TGTGCCAGCAGCGTAGGCCAGTCCTACGAGCAGTACTTC. The full variable domain, in which reference TRBV9 and TRBJ2-7 provide the parts outside the CDR3, is DSGVTQTPKHLITATGQRVTLRCSPRSGDLSVYWYQQSLDQGLQFLIQYYNGEERAKGNILERFSAQQFPDLHSELNLSSLELGDSALYFCASSVGQSYEQYFGPGTRLTVT.

The chain links TRBV5-1 to TRBJ1-1; TRBD1 matches 11 bases. The trim removed 4 bases at V and 0 bases at J, leaving 8 bases unmatched. The CDR3 is 17 residues long. CDR1 SGHRS and CDR2 YFSETQ come from the germline V gene. Here the CDR3 reads CASSLGQGAYMNTEAFF. CDR3 nucleotide sequence: TGCGCCAGCAGCCTAGGACAGGGGGCATACATGAACACTGAAGCTTTCTTT.

The chain couples TRBV25-1 to TRBJ2-3; 8 bases match TRBD1. This CDR3 contains 17 residues. CDR1 is MGHDK, CDR2 SYGVNS, per germline. The junction had 9 bases not matched to a gene; V was cut back by 4 bases and J by 0 bases. The CDR3 DNA reads as TGTGCCAGCAGTGTCCCCGGGACAGGTTCTAGCACAGATACGCAGTATTTT. Its protein product is CASSVPGTGSSTDTQYF.

V usage is TRBV19 and J usage is TRBJ1-1; D gene unclear. CDR1 is LNHDA, CDR2 SQIVND, per germline (reference sequence). This CDR3 comprises 12 residues. V dropped 3 bases and J dropped 4 bases, with 6 bases sitting between them. CDR3 DNA sequence: TGTGCCAGTAGTATGGGCAGCACTGAAGCTTTCTTT. It yields the protein CASSMGSTEAFF.

The CDR3 DNA is TGTGCCAGCAGTAATCTAGCGGGAGGGGGCAATGAGCAGTTCTTC. Its translation: CASSNLAGGGNEQFF. J is TRBJ2-1 and V is TRBV6-6, with 12 bases aligning to TRBD2. The CDR3 totals 15 residues. V dropped 5 bases and J dropped 6; count of bases not matched to a gene: 5. CDR1 is MNHNY and CDR2 is SVGAGI in the germline V gene (reference sequence).

The chain employs TRBV30 and TRBJ2-5, with a weak D call TRBD1 (5 bases). Per germline, CDR1 GTSNPN and CDR2 SVGIG (reference sequence). The CDR3 has 11 residues. V was pared by 0 bases and J by 9 bases, with 8 bases between. The CDR3 DNA is TGTGCCTGGAGTGTACAAGGGGCCCAGTACTTC. Translation gives CAWSVQGAQYF.

The V and J genes are TRBV28 and TRBJ2-5; 7 nucleotides line up with TRBD1. The CDR3 contains 14 residues. The J segment lost 2 bases and the V segment lost 8 bases, leaving 8 bases of the junction unmatched. Germline V gene sequence: CDR1 MDHEN, CDR2 SYDVKM. The CDR3 is CASGQGQLQETQYF. The DNA for the CDR3 is TGTGCCAGCGGCCAGGGACAGCTACAAGAGACCCAGTACTTC.

The rearrangement links TRBV7-9 to TRBJ2-1; possibly TRBD2 for D (5 bases). V lost 5 bases and J 4 bases, leaving 9 bases between the germline ends. Germline-derived CDR1 and CDR2 are SEHNR and FQNEAQ (reference sequence). The length of the CDR3 is 13 residues. In nucleotides, the CDR3 is TGTGCCAGCAGCCCGACTACTTACAATGAGCAGTTCTTC. Residues: CASSPTTYNEQFF.

V gene TRBV9 combines with J gene TRBJ1-5; 9 positions match TRBD1. Germline CDR1 SGDLS, CDR2 YYNGEE. V shed 3 bases, J shed 4 bases, and the junction held 5 bases outside the gene matches. This CDR3 is 15 amino acids long. CDR3 nucleotides: TGTGCCAGCAGCGCCGGGACAGGGACTAATCAGCCCCAGCATTTT. Protein product: CASSAGTGTNQPQHF.

This chain joins TRBV7-8 and TRBJ2-1; 11 bases fit TRBD2. Trimming at V came to 1 base and at J to 5 bases, leaving 4 bases not matched to a gene. The V gene's germline CDR1 is SGHVS and CDR2 FQNEAQ. This CDR3 comprises 16 residues. CDR3 in amino acids: CASSLEGLAVNNEQFF. Here the CDR3 DNA reads TGTGCCAGCAGCTTAGAGGGACTAGCGGTTAACAATGAGCAGTTCTTC.

The chain employs TRBV6-1 and TRBJ1-3; D is uncertain. The length of the CDR3 is 15 residues. Between the trimmed V and J ends, which lost 6 bases and 2 bases, there was a span of 14 bases. In germline, CDR1 is MNHNS, CDR2 SASEGT. CDR3: CASSLREVAGNTIYF. The CDR3 coding sequence is TGTGCCAGCAGCCTCCGGGAGGTTGCTGGAAACACCATATATTTT.